Presented here are 32 T cell receptor beta chains from one specimen sequenced in a study of cytomegalovirus exposure and HLA in healthy donors. The PCR was carried out with 60 Vbeta primers and 13 Jbeta primers. Produced via immunoSEQ multiplex PCR; TCRdb's table is partial and in-frame only. Among around 150,000 clones, around 76% were seen once, and the ten largest hold approximately 1.5%. The sample consisted of PBMCs. These receptor sequences come from a girl aged 10 to 17 in good health and CMV-seropositive.

CDR3 protein: CASRPPGTGGIPTGANVLTF. In nucleotides, the CDR3 is TGTGCCAGCCGCCCGCCGGGGACAGGGGGCATCCCGACTGGGGCCAACGTCCTGACTTTC. The chain links TRBV2 to TRBJ2-6; 12 positions match TRBD1. The V and J ends lost 8 bases and 2 bases, in that order; junction bases with no gene match: 16. The CDR3 is 20 residues long. CDR1 SNHLY and CDR2 FYNNEI come from the germline V gene.

On this clone: A junction boundary mismatches the germline segment, possibly from a read error. The chain couples TRBV6-5 to TRBJ1-1; possibly TRBD1 for D (5 bases). Per germline, CDR1 MNHEY and CDR2 SVGAGI. The CDR3 runs 14 residues. Here the CDR3 DNA reads TGTGCCAGCAGTCACTCCTGGGGGGGGACTGAAGCTTTCTTT. This sequence encodes CASSHSWGGTEAFF.

The genes are TRBV9 and TRBJ2-5, with 10 positions matching TRBD2. The CDR3 length is 15 residues. The germline V gene has CDR1 SGDLS and CDR2 YYNGEE. Trimming cost V 0 bases and J 4 bases; bases outside gene matches: 3. The CDR3 DNA reads as TGTGCCAGCAGCGTAGTAGCGGGAGGCTCAGAGACCCAGTACTTC. It codes for CASSVVAGGSETQYF.

This clone was counted between two and nine times. The rearrangement uses TRBV5-5 and TRBJ2-3; 16 positions agree with TRBD2. CDR1 and CDR2 (germline): SGHKS, YYEKEE (reference sequence). With V trimmed by 5 bases and J by 4 bases, 1 base remained unmatched. The CDR3 is made up of 15 amino acids. The CDR3 reads CASRGLAGGPDTQYF. In DNA, the CDR3 is TGTGCCAGCAGGGGACTAGCGGGAGGGCCAGATACGCAGTATTTT.

The chain links TRBV21-1 to TRBJ2-2; the table's D call of TRBD2 was not tested on the DNA. TRBV21-1 is a known pseudogene. The CDR3 covers 24 residues. CDR3 sequence: CASSKGNDLDRGARTSANTGELFF. The DNA of the CDR3 is TGTGCCAGCAGCAAAGGGAATGATCTGGATCGGGGGGCCAGGACGTCGGCGAACACCGGGGAGCTGTTTTTT.

This rearrangement joins TRBV21-1 to TRBJ1-1; the table's D call, TRBD1, has no DNA check behind it. TRBV21-1 is listed as a pseudogene. CDR3 length: 16 amino acids. CDR3 DNA: TGTGCCAGCAGCAAGAGACACAGGGGGCGAAAGACTGAAGCTTTCTTT. Its translation: CASSKRHRGRKTEAFF.

The chain recombines TRBV7-6 with TRBJ2-5; D possibly corresponds to TRBD2 (7 bases). Trimming left V 10 bases short and J 4 bases short, with 16 bases between. Germline values: CDR1 SGHVS, CDR2 FNYEAQ. The CDR3 is made up of 13 amino acids. CDR3 in amino acids: CATVRGAGETQYF. CDR3 nucleotide sequence: TGTGCCACGGTACGGGGGGCGGGAGAGACCCAGTACTTC.

The chain couples TRBV5-4 to TRBJ2-1; weak D call: TRBD2 (6 bases). The CDR3 extends over 15 amino acids. Germline-derived CDR1 and CDR2 are SGHNT and YYREEE (reference sequence). V was trimmed by 0 bases and J by 4 bases, leaving 11 bases between them. The CDR3 DNA follows: TGTGCCAGCAGCTTGGAAGGCGGGGCGTACAATGAGCAGTTCTTC. It specifies CASSLEGGAYNEQFF. Together with reference TRBV5-4 and TRBJ2-1, the CDR3 gives the full variable domain: ETGVTQSPTHLIKTRGQQVTLRCSSQSGHNTVSWYQQALGQGPQFIFQYYREEENGRGNFPPRFSGLQFPNYSSELNVNALELDDSALYLCASSLEGGAYNEQFFGPGTRLTVL.

The V gene is TRBV6-1, the J gene TRBJ1-5; D may be TRBD1 (6 bases). V was pared by 4 bases and J by 5 bases, with 12 bases between. This CDR3 comprises 14 residues. Germline V gene data show CDR1 as MNHNS and CDR2 as SASEGT. CDR3 amino acids: CASSGFGGYQPQHF. The CDR3 region has the DNA TGTGCCAGCAGTGGGTTTGGGGGCTATCAGCCCCAGCATTTT.

The chain combines TRBV27 with TRBJ2-2; 12 bases line up with TRBD2. V gave up 7 bases and J gave up 5 bases; unmatched junction bases: 8. This CDR3 spans 16 amino acids. CDR1 is MNHEY and CDR2 is SMNVEV in the germline V gene (reference sequence). The CDR3 DNA is TGTGCCAGCACGCGACTAGCGGGAGCTGGGACCGGGGAGCTGTTTTTT. Its translation is CASTRLAGAGTGELFF.

The rearrangement joins TRBV7-3 to TRBJ2-2; D possibly corresponds to TRBD1 (6 bases). Germline loops: CDR1 SGHTA, CDR2 FQGTGA. Between the trimmed V and J ends, which lost 5 bases and 1 base, there was a span of 17 bases. This CDR3 is built from 17 residues. The CDR3 loop is CASSPPGANLNTGELFF. The CDR3 DNA is TGTGCCAGCAGCCCACCAGGGGCGAACTTGAACACCGGGGAGCTGTTTTTT.

The chain uses TRBV5-1 and TRBJ1-2; D unclear. Germline lookup yields CDR1 SGHRS and CDR2 YFSETQ. The CDR3 totals 14 residues. Trimming pared 4 bases from V and 1 base from J, leaving 11 bases between. The CDR3 DNA reads TGCGCCAGCAGCCCGGGGTTGGTTAACTATGGCTACACCTTC. Amino acid sequence: CASSPGLVNYGYTF.

The table lists this clone with a few counts. The rearrangement uses TRBV7-9 and TRBJ2-1, with TRBD2 matching over 8 bases. Looked up from germline, CDR1 is SEHNR and CDR2 is FQNEAQ (reference sequence). With 2 bases clipped from V and 8 bases from J, the junction kept 17 bases outside the gene matches. The CDR3 loop spans 18 amino acids. This CDR3 is CASSLYSTGGPIVDEQFF. The CDR3, as DNA: TGTGCCAGCAGCTTATATTCGACGGGAGGGCCTATCGTCGATGAGCAGTTCTTC.

This chain uses TRBV5-1 with TRBJ2-3; 10 bases agree with TRBD2. The germline V gene encodes CDR1 SGHRS and CDR2 YFSETQ. The junction had 11 bases not matched to a gene; V was cut back by 1 base and J by 9 bases. The CDR3 has 16 amino acids. DNA of the CDR3: TGCGCCAGCAGCTTGATCGCTAGCGGGAGCATTGGGACGCAGTATTTT. Translating it yields CASSLIASGSIGTQYF. Supplemented by reference TRBV5-1 and TRBJ2-3, the full variable domain reads KAGVTQTPRYLIKTRGQQVTLSCSPISGHRSVSWYQQTPGQGLQFLFEYFSETQRNKGNFPGRFSGRQFSNSRSEMNVSTLELGDSALYLCASSLIASGSIGTQYFGPGTRLTVL.

This chain joins TRBV28 and TRBJ1-3, with D unclear. With 8 bases removed from V and 0 bases from J, the gap between germline ends came to 14 bases. This CDR3 region has 15 residues. Looked up from germline, CDR1 is MDHEN and CDR2 is SYDVKM. CDR3 DNA sequence: TGTGCCAGCGGCCCCGAAAATACCTCTGGAAACACCATATATTTT. Encoded protein: CASGPENTSGNTIYF.

V gene TRBV7-2 combines with J gene TRBJ1-1, with 11 bases identical to TRBD1. CDR1 and CDR2 from the germline V gene are SGHTA and FQGNSA. The V segment lost 6 bases and the J segment 0 bases; nucleotides outside the gene matches: 6. The CDR3 has 16 residues. CDR3 coding DNA: TGTGCCAGCAGGAGGGACAGGGGGGTGCTGAACACTGAAGCTTTCTTT. This gives the protein CASRRDRGVLNTEAFF.

The chain uses TRBV25-1 and TRBJ1-2, with D possibly being TRBD1 (6 bases). The CDR3 totals 13 residues. Germline V CDR1 and CDR2: MGHDK, SYGVNS. V dropped 3 bases and J dropped 5 bases, with 10 bases sitting between them. The CDR3 here is CASSERGWYGYTF. For the CDR3, the DNA is TGTGCCAGCAGTGAGAGGGGGTGGTATGGCTACACCTTC.

The rearrangement links TRBV5-6 to TRBJ2-7; tentatively, D is TRBD1 (6 bases). The CDR3 sequence is 14 residues long. V lost 4 bases and J lost 0, with 11 bases in between. In germline, CDR1 is SGHDT, CDR2 YYEEEE. CDR3 nucleotides: TGTGCCAGCAGCCCGTACAGGGCCTCCTACGAGCAGTACTTC. This codes for CASSPYRASYEQYF.

This clone has just a few counts. V is TRBV7-2 and J is TRBJ2-1, with 15 bases matching TRBD2. The CDR3 loop spans 17 amino acids. V shed 2 bases, J shed 8 bases, and the junction held 7 bases outside the gene matches. Germline V CDR1 and CDR2: SGHTA, FQGNSA. The CDR3 region is CASSLRTSGGAVDEQFF. The CDR3 DNA reads TGTGCCAGCAGCTTAAGGACTAGCGGGGGGGCCGTCGATGAGCAGTTCTTC. Filled out from reference TRBV7-2 and TRBJ2-1, the complete variable domain reads GAGVSQSPSNKVTEKGKDVELRCDPISGHTALYWYRQSLGQGLEFLIYFQGNSAPDKSGLPSDRFSAERTGGSVSTLTIQRTQQEDSAVYLCASSLRTSGGAVDEQFFGPGTRLTVL.

This sequence joins TRBV28 and TRBJ1-2, with D maybe TRBD1 (6 bases). The germline V and J ends were trimmed by 2 bases and 6 bases, with 22 bases remaining between them. This CDR3 spans 17 amino acids. From germline, CDR1 is MDHEN and CDR2 SYDVKM. The CDR3 is CASSLGPWEGEKDGYTF. The DNA of the CDR3 is TGTGCCAGCAGTTTAGGCCCCTGGGAGGGGGAGAAGGATGGCTACACCTTC.

The V gene is TRBV7-2, the J gene TRBJ2-3; possible D gene TRBD2, 7 bases. The CDR3 contains 18 residues. Germline CDR1 is SGHTA and CDR2 is FQGNSA. V shed 1 base and J shed 0 bases, with 17 bases lying between them. The CDR3 sequence is CASSLVQGGGGSTDTQYF. The CDR3, as DNA: TGTGCCAGCAGCTTAGTACAGGGAGGGGGGGGAAGCACAGATACGCAGTATTTT. Complete variable domain (other parts from reference TRBV7-2 and TRBJ2-3): GAGVSQSPSNKVTEKGKDVELRCDPISGHTALYWYRQSLGQGLEFLIYFQGNSAPDKSGLPSDRFSAERTGGSVSTLTIQRTQQEDSAVYLCASSLVQGGGGSTDTQYFGPGTRLTVL.

This chain joins TRBV21-1 and TRBJ2-2; the DNA was not compared with TRBD1, the D call given in the table. TRBV21-1 has pseudogene status. The CDR3 spans 16 residues. The CDR3 loop reads CANRRGGQGGTGELFF. In DNA, the CDR3 is TGTGCCAACCGAAGGGGGGGACAGGGAGGCACCGGGGAGCTGTTTTTT.

The DNA for the CDR3 is TGTGCCAGCAGCGAAGGGTCGGGACTCGCCTACGAGCAGTACTTC. It encodes CASSEGSGLAYEQYF. The genes are TRBV5-4 and TRBJ2-5; the D gene is possibly TRBD2 (6 bases). The last part of the DNA fits TRBJ2-7 better; the J call may be wrong. The germline gives CDR1 SGHNT, CDR2 YYREEE (reference sequence). CDR3 length equals 15 residues.

This chain links TRBV7-2 with TRBJ2-5, with a tentative D call TRBD1 (6 bases). Germline V gives CDR1 SGHTA, CDR2 FQGNSA. The CDR3 covers 15 residues. Trimming took 4 bases from V and 6 from J, leaving 18 bases between them. CDR3 sequence reads: CASSYGRGGKKTQYF. CDR3 in DNA: TGTGCCAGCAGCTACGGCAGGGGCGGCAAGAAGACCCAGTACTTC. The full variable domain, with the rest looked up from reference TRBV7-2 and TRBJ2-5, is GAGVSQSPSNKVTEKGKDVELRCDPISGHTALYWYRQSLGQGLEFLIYFQGNSAPDKSGLPSDRFSAERTGGSVSTLTIQRTQQEDSAVYLCASSYGRGGKKTQYFGPGTRLLVL.

The J gene is TRBJ1-4, the V gene TRBV4-3; no clear D. V lost 0 bases, J lost 0 bases, and 14 bases lay in between. The germline gives CDR1 LGHNA, CDR2 YSLEER. The CDR3 runs to 18 residues. CDR3 DNA sequence: TGCGCCAGCAGCCAAGAAGGCAACAGCCTTTCAACTAATGAAAAACTGTTTTTT. Amino acids: CASSQEGNSLSTNEKLFF.

V usage is TRBV6-1 and J usage is TRBJ1-1; no clear D gene. V was cut by 5 bases and J by 4 bases, with 11 bases left in between. The CDR3 is 13 amino acids. Germline CDR1 reads MNHNS; CDR2 reads SASEGT. For the CDR3, the DNA is TGTGCCAGCAGTACGAGGGTTGCCACTGAAGCTTTCTTT. Encoded protein: CASSTRVATEAFF.

The chain is built from TRBV14 and TRBJ2-1, with 9 bases lining up with TRBD1. CDR1 is SGHDN, CDR2 FVKESK, per germline. The CDR3 is 18 amino acids. After removal of 4 bases from V and 4 bases from J, the junction contained 14 bases not matched to a gene. Written as DNA, the CDR3 is TGTGCCAGCAGCCGCCCGCCGGGACAGGGAAACCTATACAATGAGCAGTTCTTC. Translation: CASSRPPGQGNLYNEQFF.

The rearrangement links TRBV5-1 to TRBJ2-5, with 8 bases fitting TRBD1. This CDR3 is built from 15 residues. V shed 5 bases, J shed 0 bases, and the junction held 6 bases outside the gene matches. Germline CDR1 SGHRS, CDR2 YFSETQ. The CDR3 is CASRMTGVDQETQYF. CDR3 in DNA: TGCGCCAGCAGAATGACAGGGGTTGACCAAGAGACCCAGTACTTC. Together with reference TRBV5-1 and TRBJ2-5, the CDR3 gives the full variable domain: KAGVTQTPRYLIKTRGQQVTLSCSPISGHRSVSWYQQTPGQGLQFLFEYFSETQRNKGNFPGRFSGRQFSNSRSEMNVSTLELGDSALYLCASRMTGVDQETQYFGPGTRLLVL.

The chain is built from TRBV15 and TRBJ1-5; no definite D call. The V gene lost 0 bases and the J gene lost 2 bases, with 8 bases spanning the gap. Germline CDR1 and CDR2: LNHNV and YYDKDF (reference sequence). This CDR3 has 15 amino acids. The CDR3 DNA reads TGTGCCACCAGCAGAGATCAGAAAGGCAATCAGCCCCAGCATTTT. This codes for CATSRDQKGNQPQHF.

The chain employs TRBV27 and TRBJ2-7; TRBD2 matches at 11 bases. CDR1 is MNHEY, CDR2 SMNVEV, per germline (reference sequence). CDR3 size: 17 residues. J lost 2 bases, V lost 0 bases, and 6 bases had no gene match. CDR3 nucleotide sequence: TGTGCCAGCAGTTTATCGGCGGGTAGCGGGAGGGCCTACGAGCAGTACTTC. Its protein is CASSLSAGSGRAYEQYF.

V usage is TRBV19 and J usage is TRBJ2-3; D is perhaps TRBD1 (6 bases). Germline CDR1 LNHDA, CDR2 SQIVND (reference sequence). Between the trimmed V and J ends, which lost 6 bases and 0 bases, there was a span of 13 bases. The CDR3 runs 15 residues. The CDR3 loop reads CASSSGTPSTDTQYF. CDR3 nucleotide sequence: TGTGCCAGTAGCTCCGGGACACCCAGCACAGATACGCAGTATTTT. Complete variable domain (other parts from reference TRBV19 and TRBJ2-3): DGGITQSPKYLFRKEGQNVTLSCEQNLNHDAMYWYRQDPGQGLRLIYYSQIVNDFQKGDIAEGYSVSREKKESFPLTVTSAQKNPTAFYLCASSSGTPSTDTQYFGPGTRLTVL.

J is TRBJ1-2 and V is TRBV7-2; 9 bases agree with TRBD1. V lost 10 bases, J lost 2 bases, and 2 bases stayed unmatched. This CDR3 region has 12 residues. CDR1 is SGHTA, CDR2 FQGNSA, per germline. As DNA, the CDR3 is TGTGCCATAGGGACAGGGAACTATGGCTACACCTTC. Translated, it gives CAIGTGNYGYTF. The full variable domain, rest sourced from reference TRBV7-2 and TRBJ1-2, is GAGVSQSPSNKVTEKGKDVELRCDPISGHTALYWYRQSLGQGLEFLIYFQGNSAPDKSGLPSDRFSAERTGGSVSTLTIQRTQQEDSAVYLCAIGTGNYGYTFGSGTRLTVV.